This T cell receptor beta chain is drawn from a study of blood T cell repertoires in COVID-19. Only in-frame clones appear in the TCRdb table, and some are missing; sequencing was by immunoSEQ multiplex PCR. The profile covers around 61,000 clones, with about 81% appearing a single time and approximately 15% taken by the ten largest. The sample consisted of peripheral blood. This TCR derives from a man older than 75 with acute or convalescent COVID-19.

The CDR3 nucleotides are TGCGCCAGCAGCCAAGATTGGGGCCGGGAGCACATAACGGGGCCCCAGCATTTT. Its protein product is CASSQDWGREHITGPQHF. The chain is built from TRBV4-3 and TRBJ1-5; possible D gene TRBD1, 5 bases. The CDR3 consists of 18 residues. Looked up from germline, CDR1 is LGHNA and CDR2 is YSLEER. V shed 0 bases and J shed 9 bases, with 24 bases lying between them.